The sequence of this TCR beta chain was determined in a study of T cells in Graves' hyperthyroidism and ophthalmopathy. Authors of the study amplified TCR beta CDR3 regions from RNA transcripts. A set of HTBI primers served as the primers for a first-round RT-PCR of the TCR CDR3. A single record per CDR3 protein comes from TCRdb applying MiXCR to the multiplex PCR reads. The sample has hundreds of thousands of distinct CDR3 sequences, 15% to 20% seen once. Source material: blood. The origin of this receptor is a woman in her thirties with Graves' hyperthyroidism.

In nucleotides, the CDR3 is TGTGCCAGCAGCAGACAGGGGTCGCATCAGCCCCAGCATTTT. Its translation: CASSRQGSHQPQHF. This chain connects TRBV6-1 to TRBJ1-5; TRBD1 matches 8 bases. Looked up from germline, CDR1 is MNHNS and CDR2 is SASEGT. This CDR3 is built from 14 residues. Unmatched junction bases numbered 6, after V lost 6 bases and J lost 5 bases.